Reported below is one TCR beta chain. The antigen remains unidentified. Profiling relied on immunoSEQ multiplex PCR, and the TCRdb table lists in-frame clones only, not all of them. There are around 80,000 clones in the sample; under 75% occur only once, and roughly a tenth lies in the top ten. This sample is part of a study of radiotherapy plus CTLA-4 blockade in lung cancer. Notes on the study in general: Early blood T cell clone dynamics, with interferon-beta, were reported to best predict response. Researchers report tumor-derived TCR clones expanding in blood after radiotherapy plus ipilimumab.

Germline CDR1 is SGHKS and CDR2 is YYEKEE (reference sequence). CDR3 length: 12 residues. V lost 5 bases to trimming and J lost 8 bases; unmatched junction nucleotides: 5. Patients in the study, people with chemo-refractory metastatic non-small-cell lung cancer, received focal radiation plus ipilimumab CTLA-4 blockade. The sequenced sample was peripheral blood, obtained from a patient treated with radiotherapy plus ipilimumab. The TCR originated in a human donor with non-small cell lung cancer whose response to radiotherapy plus ipilimumab could not be evaluated. The gene calls are TRBV5-5 and TRBJ1-2, with TRBD1 matching 8 bases. CDR3 in DNA: TGTGCCAGCAGTCAGGGGGCAATCGGCTACACCTTC. Residues: CASSQGAIGYTF.